A selection of T cell receptor beta chains follows, all from one sample in a study of OX40 agonist ivuxolimab in advanced cancers. TCRdb's table, derived via immunoSEQ multiplex PCR, lists solely in-frame clones and lacks some. Here the sample spans about 86,000 clones, roughly 89% being singletons. Sequenced here: CD4+ or CD8+ T cells sorted from blood, sampled in a trial of the OX40 agonist ivuxolimab. The receptors were sampled from an adult with an advanced solid tumor such as melanoma, head and neck, liver or kidney cancer. Each CDR3 is given with its conserved first and last residue. The D gene is left open where the match is weak. Expanded clones are given a class, and other clones once, few, many or no size at all.

>-|-|TRBV10-3|TRBJ2-7
CAISESAGTGGQYF
TGTGCCATCAGTGAGTCGGCGGGGACTGGGGGGCAGTACTTC
>-|-|TRBV11-2|TRBJ2-7
CASSPSSSLYEQYF
TGTGCCAGCAGCCCCTCGAGTTCTCTCTACGAGCAGTACTTC
>-|TRBD2|TRBV7-9|TRBJ2-4
CASSQTSGTGNIQYF
TGTGCCAGCAGTCAGACTAGCGGGACGGGTAACATTCAGTACTTC
>-|TRBD2|TRBV29-1|TRBJ2-7
CSVEGGGSYEQYF
TGCAGCGTTGAAGGGGGAGGGAGCTACGAGCAGTACTTC
>-|TRBD1|TRBV4-2|TRBJ1-1
CASSQGQGGAFMNTEAFF
TGTGCCAGCAGCCAAGGACAGGGGGGAGCCTTCATGAACACTGAAGCTTTCTTT
>-|-|TRBV4-1|TRBJ2-5
CASSPQDYKETQYF
TGCGCCAGCAGCCCACAGGATTATAAAGAGACCCAGTACTTC
>once|-|TRBV11-3|TRBJ2-5
CASSPRNTNIQETQYF
TGTGCCAGCAGCCCACGTAATACAAACATCCAAGAGACCCAGTACTTC
>-|-|TRBV5-1|TRBJ2-3
CASSLVPESTDTQYF
TGCGCCAGCAGCTTGGTTCCGGAGAGCACAGATACGCAGTATTTT
>-|TRBD2|TRBV20-1|TRBJ2-5
CSAPGGETQYF
TGCAGTGCTCCGGGGGGGGAGACCCAGTACTTC
>-|-|TRBV19|TRBJ1-2
CASSMDRDGYTF
TGTGCCAGTAGTATGGATAGGGATGGCTACACCTTC
>-|-|TRBV6-1|TRBJ2-1
CASSEAAAPSYNEQFF
TGTGCCAGCAGTGAAGCTGCAGCGCCCTCCTACAATGAGCAGTTCTTC
>-|TRBD2|TRBV10-2|TRBJ2-3
CASSGLALTQYF
TGCGCCAGCAGCGGACTAGCGTTGACGCAGTATTTT
>-|TRBD2|TRBV30|TRBJ2-7
CAWREISGRGRRYEQYF
TGTGCCTGGAGGGAGATTAGCGGGAGGGGGAGAAGGTACGAGCAGTACTTC
>-|-|TRBV20-1|TRBJ2-5
CSAIRRETQYF
TGCAGTGCTATCCGCAGAGAGACCCAGTACTTC
>-|-|TRBV21-1|TRBJ2-7
CASSKVWTGAYEQYF
TGTGCCAGCAGCAAAGTTTGGACAGGGGCATACGAGCAGTACTTC
>-|TRBD1|TRBV18|TRBJ2-1
CASSPSGTGEHEQFF
TGTGCCAGCTCACCATCCGGGACAGGGGAACATGAGCAGTTCTTC
>-|-|TRBV19|TRBJ2-2
CASSTPGLLTGELFF
TGTGCCAGTAGTACCCCTGGACTGCTCACCGGGGAGCTGTTTTTT
>-|TRBD2|TRBV28|TRBJ2-1
CASSSLAGGIEFF
TGTGCCAGCAGTTCCTTAGCGGGAGGGATCGAGTTCTTC
>-|TRBD2|TRBV5-1|TRBJ2-3
CASSWLTSGSADTQYF
TGCGCCAGCAGCTGGTTGACTAGCGGGAGTGCAGATACGCAGTATTTT
>-|TRBD2|TRBV27|TRBJ2-3
CASSPGTSENTQYF
TGTGCCAGCAGCCCCGGGACTAGCGAGAATACGCAGTATTTT
>-|TRBD2|TRBV29-1|TRBJ2-4
CSVQGGEGVNIQYF
TGCAGCGTGCAGGGCGGGGAGGGTGTAAACATTCAGTACTTC
>-|-|TRBV19|TRBJ1-5
CASSAQPNQPQHF
TGTGCCAGTAGCGCCCAGCCAAATCAGCCCCAGCATTTT
>-|-|TRBV9|TRBJ1-1
CASSVTEVNTEAFF
TGTGCCAGCAGCGTAACCGAGGTGAACACTGAAGCTTTCTTT
>few|TRBD1|TRBV11-2|TRBJ1-2
CASSLGQGFGYTF
TGTGCCAGCAGCTTAGGACAGGGTTTTGGCTACACCTTC
>-|-|TRBV10-2|TRBJ2-1
CASSVGRTMDEQFF
TGCGCCAGCAGTGTGGGACGTACTATGGATGAGCAGTTCTTC
>-|TRBD2|TRBV4-2|TRBJ2-7
CASSQDRGAGGPYEQYF
TGTGCCAGCAGCCAAGATCGGGGAGCGGGAGGGCCCTACGAGCAGTACTTC
>-|-|TRBV19|TRBJ2-3
CASSRSTDTQYF
TGTGCCAGTAGTAGAAGCACAGATACGCAGTATTTT
>-|-|TRBV30|TRBJ2-4
CAWSSERKNIQYF
TGTGCCTGGAGTTCGGAGCGCAAAAACATTCAGTACTTC
>-|-|TRBV11-3|TRBJ1-2
CASSPTGFGYGYTF
TGTGCCAGCAGCCCTACAGGCTTTGGATATGGCTACACCTTC
>few|-|TRBV29-1|TRBJ1-2
CSALGQKYGYTF
TGCAGCGCCCTCGGACAGAAATATGGCTACACCTTC
>-|TRBD2|TRBV11-2|TRBJ2-1
CASSLSGSSYNEQFF
TGTGCCAGCAGCTTAAGCGGGAGCTCCTACAATGAGCAGTTCTTC
>-|-|TRBV7-6|TRBJ1-2
CASSLALEYDRLDGYTF
TGTGCCAGCAGCTTAGCCCTCGAATATGACAGGCTCGATGGCTACACCTTC
>-|-|TRBV7-9|TRBJ2-5
CASSLVSFRSEKETQYF
TGTGCCAGCAGCTTAGTTTCTTTTCGGTCGGAAAAAGAGACCCAGTACTTC
>-|TRBD2|TRBV7-8|TRBJ2-1
CASSFHAGTSGSGEQFF
TGTGCCAGCAGCTTTCACGCCGGGACTAGCGGGAGTGGTGAGCAGTTCTTC
>-|-|TRBV7-9|TRBJ2-7
CASSLEVEKGEQYF
TGTGCCAGCAGCTTAGAGGTGGAAAAGGGTGAGCAGTACTTC
>-|-|TRBV7-2|TRBJ2-5
CASRSGTGSGGTQYF
TGTGCCAGCAGGAGCGGGACAGGTTCGGGAGGAACCCAGTACTTC
>-|TRBD2|TRBV6-6|TRBJ2-3
CASSYLAGLSTDTQYF
TGTGCCAGCAGTTACCTAGCGGGCCTATCCACAGATACGCAGTATTTT
>-|-|TRBV5-1|TRBJ2-1
CASSLPGGHYNEQFF
TGCGCCAGCAGCCTCCCAGGTGGCCATTACAATGAGCAGTTCTTC
>-|-|TRBV2|TRBJ2-3
CASSETQIIVDTQYF
TGTGCCAGCAGTGAAACCCAGATCATAGTGGATACGCAGTATTTT
>few|-|TRBV28|TRBJ2-1
CASSSQSRRSYNEQFF
TGTGCCAGCAGTAGTCAGAGTCGACGCTCCTACAATGAGCAGTTCTTC
>-|-|TRBV10-3|TRBJ2-6
CAISESSSGALSGANVLTF
TGTGCCATCAGTGAGTCGTCGTCAGGGGCCCTCTCTGGGGCCAACGTCCTGACTTTC
>-|TRBD2|TRBV7-9|TRBJ2-3
CASSLGTSMADTQYF
TGTGCCAGCAGCTTAGGGACTAGTATGGCAGATACGCAGTATTTT
>-|TRBD2|TRBV6-6|TRBJ2-1
CASSRPGTSGNNEQFF
TGTGCCAGCAGTCGCCCCGGGACTAGCGGGAACAATGAGCAGTTCTTC
>-|-|TRBV4-1|TRBJ2-1
CASSRSRARGRSYNEQFF
TGCGCCAGCAGCCGGTCCCGAGCGAGGGGACGGTCCTACAATGAGCAGTTCTTC
>-|-|TRBV7-6|TRBJ2-1
CASSVRDSSYNEQFF
TGTGCCAGCAGCGTCAGGGATAGCTCCTACAATGAGCAGTTCTTC
>-|-|TRBV5-1|TRBJ1-4
CASSLTEATNEKLFF
TGCGCCAGCAGCCTGACGGAGGCAACTAATGAAAAACTGTTTTTT
>-|-|TRBV28|TRBJ1-1
CASILRWGRTEAFF
TGTGCCAGCATTCTACGGTGGGGCAGGACTGAAGCTTTCTTT
>-|-|TRBV5-5|TRBJ1-5
CASSLGGYQPQHF
TGTGCCAGCAGCTTGGGGGGGTATCAGCCCCAGCATTTT
>-|TRBD2|TRBV30|TRBJ2-5
CAWSYERLAGDGTQYF
TGTGCCTGGAGTTACGAAAGGCTAGCGGGAGACGGGACCCAGTACTTC
>-|-|TRBV30|TRBJ2-5
CAWSVLETQYF
TGTGCCTGGAGTGTACTAGAGACCCAGTACTTC
>-|-|TRBV11-1|TRBJ1-1
CASSLDLGGGPEAFF
TGTGCCAGCAGCTTAGATTTGGGGGGCGGCCCTGAAGCTTTCTTT
>-|-|TRBV4-1|TRBJ1-2
CASSQVGFGNYGYTF
TGCGCCAGCAGCCAAGTCGGTTTCGGTAACTATGGCTACACCTTC
>-|-|TRBV18|TRBJ2-7
CASSPIAYEQYF
TGTGCCAGCTCACCCATAGCTTACGAGCAGTACTTC
>-|-|TRBV2|TRBJ2-6
CATPGSGANVLTF
TGTGCCACACCAGGGAGCGGGGCCAACGTCCTGACTTTC
>-|-|TRBV28|TRBJ1-1
CASSLWNTEAFF
TGTGCCAGCAGTTTATGGAACACTGAAGCTTTCTTT
>-|-|TRBV20-1|TRBJ1-1
CRGRGGTEAFF
TGCAGGGGCCGCGGGGGGACTGAAGCTTTCTTT
>-|-|TRBV19|TRBJ2-6
CASSLGGPGANVLTF
TGTGCCAGTAGTCTAGGGGGTCCTGGGGCCAACGTCCTGACTTTC
>-|-|TRBV5-4|TRBJ2-7
CASSPFPGSYYEQYF
TGTGCCAGCAGCCCATTTCCGGGATCCTACTACGAGCAGTACTTC
>-|-|TRBV18|TRBJ1-1
CASSGGDLEAFF
TGTGCCAGCTCCGGAGGGGACCTAGAAGCTTTCTTT